Listed below are T cell receptor beta chains from one sample, sequenced in a study of blood T cell repertoires in COVID-19. Some clones are missing from TCRdb's copy, which holds only in-frame ones; the method was immunoSEQ multiplex PCR. The sample lists more than 200,000 clones; 79% were seen once. The sample taken for sequencing was peripheral blood. The receptors come from a middle-aged woman with active or convalescent COVID-19. Both conserved end residues are part of each CDR3. A D gene is named only where the DNA matches it firmly. Expanded clones get a size class; other rows say once, few or many, or leave the size out.

d_gene: TRBD1
abundance: few
v_gene: TRBV28
j_gene: TRBJ1-4
CDR3aa: CASSSDRGAKLFF
CDR3nt: TGTGCCAGCAGTTCGGACAGGGGAGCAAAACTGTTTTTT

d_gene: -
abundance: -
v_gene: TRBV10-3
j_gene: TRBJ2-7
CDR3aa: CAISDSASSYEQYF
CDR3nt: TGTGCCATCAGTGACTCTGCTAGCTCCTACGAGCAGTACTTC

d_gene: -
abundance: -
v_gene: TRBV5-6
j_gene: TRBJ2-7
CDR3aa: CASSVGTSLYEQYF
CDR3nt: TGTGCCAGCAGCGTCGGGACATCGCTCTACGAGCAGTACTTC

d_gene: -
abundance: -
v_gene: TRBV24-1
j_gene: TRBJ1-5
CDR3aa: CATSDTSDQPQHF
CDR3nt: TGTGCCACCAGTGATACTAGCGATCAGCCCCAGCATTTT

d_gene: TRBD2
abundance: -
v_gene: TRBV7-8
j_gene: TRBJ2-3
CDR3aa: CASSLPRQRGSTDTQYF
CDR3nt: TGTGCCAGCAGCTTACCCCGTCAGCGGGGGAGCACAGATACGCAGTATTTT

d_gene: TRBD1
abundance: -
v_gene: TRBV10-3
j_gene: TRBJ1-1
CDR3aa: CATLQGPSEAFF
CDR3nt: TGTGCCACGTTACAGGGGCCCTCAGAAGCTTTCTTT

d_gene: -
abundance: -
v_gene: TRBV14
j_gene: TRBJ2-2
CDR3aa: CASSQESARRDNTGELFF
CDR3nt: TGTGCCAGCAGCCAAGAAAGTGCGCGGAGGGATAACACCGGGGAGCTGTTTTTT

d_gene: -
abundance: -
v_gene: TRBV19
j_gene: TRBJ1-5
CDR3aa: CASSIVRDSNQPQHF
CDR3nt: TGTGCCAGTAGTATAGTCAGGGATAGCAATCAGCCCCAGCATTTT

d_gene: -
abundance: -
v_gene: TRBV7-9
j_gene: TRBJ1-3
CDR3aa: CASSLRGSGNTIYF
CDR3nt: TGTGCCAGCAGTCTTAGGGGCTCTGGAAACACCATATATTTT

d_gene: -
abundance: -
v_gene: TRBV28
j_gene: TRBJ1-1
CDR3aa: CASDWAGGEGSAFF
CDR3nt: TGTGCCAGCGATTGGGCGGGGGGCGAGGGGAGCGCTTTCTTT

d_gene: TRBD1
abundance: -
v_gene: TRBV2
j_gene: TRBJ1-2
CDR3aa: CASSEAPGGTTGPNYGYTF
CDR3nt: TGTGCCAGCAGTGAAGCGCCCGGCGGAACGACAGGGCCCAACTATGGCTACACCTTC

d_gene: TRBD1
abundance: once
v_gene: TRBV5-1
j_gene: TRBJ2-5
CDR3aa: CASSQKDREETQYF
CDR3nt: TGCGCCAGCAGCCAAAAGGACAGGGAAGAGACCCAGTACTTC

d_gene: -
abundance: -
v_gene: TRBV19
j_gene: TRBJ1-5
CDR3aa: CASSIDRQLFNQPQHF
CDR3nt: TGTGCCAGTAGTATAGATCGACAGCTCTTCAATCAGCCCCAGCATTTT

d_gene: -
abundance: -
v_gene: TRBV3-1/TRBV3-2
j_gene: TRBJ2-3
CDR3aa: CASSQGVTSTDTQYF
CDR3nt: TGTGCCAGCAGCCAAGGTGTTACTAGCACAGATACGCAGTATTTT

d_gene: -
abundance: once
v_gene: TRBV14
j_gene: TRBJ1-6
CDR3aa: CASSPSPQNSPLHF
CDR3nt: TGTGCCAGCAGCCCCTCCCCTCAGAATTCACCCCTCCACTTT

d_gene: TRBD2
abundance: -
v_gene: TRBV9
j_gene: TRBJ2-3
CDR3aa: CASSTGLAGSTDTQYF
CDR3nt: TGTGCCAGCAGCACGGGACTAGCGGGGAGCACAGATACGCAGTATTTT

d_gene: TRBD2
abundance: -
v_gene: TRBV7-9
j_gene: TRBJ2-2
CDR3aa: CASSFYLLRGANTGELFF
CDR3nt: TGTGCCAGCAGCTTTTACTTACTGCGGGGGGCCAACACCGGGGAGCTGTTTTTT

d_gene: -
abundance: once
v_gene: TRBV10-3
j_gene: TRBJ1-2
CDR3aa: CAISESRQDSYGYTF
CDR3nt: TGTGCCATCAGTGAGTCTCGCCAGGACAGCTATGGCTACACCTTC

d_gene: -
abundance: -
v_gene: TRBV3-1/TRBV3-2
j_gene: TRBJ1-2
CDR3aa: CASSHLGAGYGYTF
CDR3nt: TGTGCCAGCAGCCACCTGGGGGCAGGCTATGGCTACACCTTC

d_gene: TRBD1
abundance: -
v_gene: TRBV19
j_gene: TRBJ1-4
CDR3aa: CASREQGAANEKLFF
CDR3nt: TGTGCCAGTAGGGAGCAGGGGGCGGCTAATGAAAAACTGTTTTTT

d_gene: -
abundance: few
v_gene: TRBV6-5
j_gene: TRBJ2-2
CDR3aa: CASRGHFANTGELFF
CDR3nt: TGTGCCAGCAGGGGACATTTCGCGAACACCGGGGAGCTGTTTTTT

d_gene: -
abundance: -
v_gene: TRBV7-2
j_gene: TRBJ2-7
CDR3aa: CASSPSGYEQYF
CDR3nt: TGTGCCAGCAGCCCGAGCGGGTACGAGCAGTACTTC

d_gene: TRBD1
abundance: few
v_gene: TRBV19
j_gene: TRBJ1-1
CDR3aa: CASSRAGGSEAFF
CDR3nt: TGTGCCAGTAGTAGAGCAGGGGGTTCTGAAGCTTTCTTT